The present T cell receptor (beta chain) was sequenced within a study of blood T cell repertoires in COVID-19. Study information: Both acute and convalescent COVID-19 samples were obtained from the United States, Italy and Spain. PBMCs, B-cell-depleted T cells, or T cells provided the cDNA or gDNA that made up the material.

Original data processing: Using reference gene primer amplification, nucleated cell counts were estimated. Assay: immunoSEQ multiplex PCR; the TCRdb copy retains only in-frame clones and omits some. The DNA was the basis for D and trimming; V, J and clone size are from that table. The sample records 250,000 to 300,000 clones, 87% being singletons. V was clipped by 0 bases and J by 6 bases, with 6 bases between them. The CDR3 is 13 amino acids. Germline values: CDR1 LNHDA, CDR2 SQIVND (reference sequence). The sequence was obtained from a woman aged 50 to 60 who had recovered from COVID-19. This rearrangement joins TRBV19 to TRBJ1-5; D not certain. Sequencing was done on a sample of peripheral blood. This CDR3 is CASSIDLSQPQHF. The CDR3 DNA is TGTGCCAGTAGTATAGATCTCAGTCAGCCCCAGCATTTT.